The 11 T cell receptor beta chains given below trace back to one sample, sequenced in a study of blood T cell repertoires in COVID-19. Produced via immunoSEQ multiplex PCR; TCRdb's table is partial and in-frame only. The sample lists around 150,000 clones, about 86% occurring once. The sequenced sample consisted of peripheral blood. The origin of the receptors is a woman aged 80 or over with acute or convalescent COVID-19.

The chain couples TRBV28 to TRBJ2-7, with D possibly matching TRBD1 (6 bases). Germline-derived CDR1 and CDR2 are MDHEN and SYDVKM. The V and J ends lost 6 bases and 6 bases respectively, with 15 bases between them. The CDR3 is made up of 13 amino acids. The CDR3 DNA is TGTGCCAGCAGGCCAACAGGGTCGGGCGAGCAGTACTTC. This codes for CASRPTGSGEQYF.

This chain joins TRBV14 and TRBJ2-3; 7 positions agree with TRBD2. Unmatched junction bases numbered 5, after V lost 8 bases and J lost 3 bases. The CDR3 contains 13 residues. Germline V CDR1 and CDR2: SGHDN, FVKESK. The CDR3 loop reads CASGGGRTDTQYF. The DNA of the CDR3 is TGTGCCAGCGGGGGGGGACGTACAGATACGCAGTATTTT.

The gene calls are TRBV7-9 and TRBJ1-2, with D hard to call. V lost 5 bases to trimming and J lost 2 bases, with 15 bases between them. This CDR3 is built from 15 residues. CDR1 is SEHNR and CDR2 is FQNEAQ in the germline V gene (reference sequence). CDR3 loop: CASSPSRIENYGYTF. The CDR3 DNA follows: TGTGCCAGCAGCCCTAGTAGGATAGAGAACTATGGCTACACCTTC.

The chain has TRBV6-4 and TRBJ2-1, with 14 bases lining up with TRBD2. The CDR3 covers 16 residues. CDR1 is MRHNA and CDR2 is SNTAGT in the germline V gene. The V segment lost 8 bases and the J segment 6 bases; nucleotides outside the gene matches: 9. The CDR3 coding sequence is TGTGCCAGCTCCCCGACCGGGACTAGCGGGGGCAATGAGCAGTTCTTC. Amino acids: CASSPTGTSGGNEQFF.

The chain has TRBV10-3 and TRBJ1-1, with TRBD1 as a possible D gene (5 bases). This CDR3 has 17 residues. CDR1 is ENHRY and CDR2 is SYGVKD in the germline V gene. V was pared by 0 bases and J by 5 bases, with 19 bases between. CDR3 in DNA: TGTGCCATCAGTGAGTCAATTGGTAGGGGAGGAGGAACTGAAGCTTTCTTT. Protein sequence: CAISESIGRGGGTEAFF.

The gene calls are TRBV30 and TRBJ1-1; D gene uncertain. V lost 1 base and J 1 base, leaving 7 bases between the germline ends. The CDR3 totals 13 residues. CDR1 and CDR2 (germline): GTSNPN, SVGIG (reference sequence). CDR3 residues: CAWSAARNTEAFF. DNA for the CDR3: TGTGCCTGGAGTGCAGCGCGGAACACTGAAGCTTTCTTT.

V usage is TRBV2 and J usage is TRBJ1-5, with TRBD1 matching over 8 bases. Unmatched junction bases numbered 9, after V lost 6 bases and J lost 8 bases. The CDR3 totals 14 residues. Germline CDR1 and CDR2: SNHLY and FYNNEI. The CDR3 bases are TGTGCCAGCAGGGGCCAGGGGGCCGGAGAGCCCCAGCATTTT. As protein: CASRGQGAGEPQHF.

The V call is TRBV7-9, the J call TRBJ1-1, with TRBD1 identical over 7 bases. The germline CDR1 and CDR2 sequences are SEHNR and FQNEAQ (reference sequence). The CDR3 covers 14 residues. The V gene end was trimmed by 7 bases and the J gene end by 1 base; junction bases not matched to a gene: 6. The CDR3 is CASTTRGPNTEAFF. The CDR3 DNA reads as TGTGCCAGCACAACGAGGGGGCCGAACACTGAAGCTTTCTTT.

J is TRBJ1-2 and V is TRBV2; 9 bases align to TRBD1. The trim removed 8 bases at V and 8 bases at J, leaving 9 bases unmatched. Looked up from germline, CDR1 is SNHLY and CDR2 is FYNNEI. The CDR3 runs 13 residues. The CDR3 DNA reads TGTGCCAGCGGGACAGGGCTACCTCGGGGCTACACCTTC. Protein: CASGTGLPRGYTF.

The chain couples TRBV5-1 to TRBJ1-1, with D possibly matching TRBD1 (6 bases). The germline V gene has CDR1 SGHRS and CDR2 YFSETQ. The CDR3 spans 15 residues. V shed 1 base and J shed 0 bases, with 10 bases lying between them. The CDR3 loop reads CASSLYDRLNTEAFF. The CDR3 DNA is TGCGCCAGCAGCTTGTACGACAGGTTGAACACTGAAGCTTTCTTT.

This clone was picked up one time. The chain is built from TRBV6-6 and TRBJ2-7; TRBD2 matches 8 bases. The CDR3 has 14 amino acids. Unmatched junction bases numbered 10, after V lost 6 bases and J lost 6 bases. Per germline, CDR1 MNHNY and CDR2 SVGAGI (reference sequence). The chain's CDR3 is CASSDPFAGGEQYF. CDR3 sequence (DNA): TGTGCCAGCAGCGACCCATTCGCGGGGGGCGAGCAGTACTTC.